One sample yielded the 30 T cell receptor beta chains listed below, sequenced in a study of OX40 agonist ivuxolimab in advanced cancers. Receptor libraries were prepared by the immunoSEQ multiplex PCR assay. The immuneACCESS repertoire file appears here via TCRdb, limited to in-frame rearrangements. These files lack a portion of the clones; in checked studies, under half of the deficit traces to unresolved V genes, and the cause of the others is not known. The sample table contains more than 15,000 clones; only one count was recorded for roughly 89% of them. Around 71% of the sample lies in the top ten. The sample here was CD4+ or CD8+ T cells sorted from blood, taken in a trial of the OX40 agonist ivuxolimab. The receptors stem from an adult with an advanced solid tumor such as melanoma, head and neck, liver or kidney cancer.

This sequence joins TRBV7-8 and TRBJ1-5; TRBD1 is a possible D gene (5 bases). CDR1 SGHVS and CDR2 FQNEAQ come from the germline V gene. V was clipped by 5 bases and J by 8 bases, with 25 bases between them. The CDR3 runs to 17 residues. The CDR3 DNA reads TGTGCCAGCAGCCGCGTCCGATCTGGGGGGGTTTATAAGCCCCAGCATTTT. Protein product: CASSRVRSGGVYKPQHF.

The chain recombines TRBV19 with TRBJ2-7; either TRBD1 or TRBD2 may supply D (5 bases each). The ends were cut back, 6 bases at V and 4 bases at J, with 22 bases in the middle. The CDR3 is 16 amino acids. CDR1 is LNHDA, CDR2 SQIVND, per germline (reference sequence). The CDR3 is CASSNLDRDPSYEQYF. In DNA, the CDR3 is TGTGCCAGTAGCAACCTCGACCGGGACCCATCTTACGAGCAGTACTTC.

The V gene is TRBV7-3, the J gene TRBJ1-1, with TRBD1 as a possible D gene (6 bases). V was cut by 2 bases and J by 1 base, with 17 bases left in between. This CDR3 is 17 amino acids long. The germline gives CDR1 SGHTA, CDR2 FQGTGA. The CDR3 sequence is CASSLEAPGRGNTEAFF. The DNA of the CDR3 is TGTGCCAGCAGCTTAGAGGCCCCCGGCAGGGGGAACACTGAAGCTTTCTTT.

This chain joins TRBV4-2 and TRBJ1-2; possibly TRBD1 for D (5 bases). Germline V gene lookup returns CDR1 LGHNA and CDR2 YNFKEQ. V lost 3 bases, J lost 6 bases, and 17 bases lay in between. This CDR3 has 15 amino acids. The CDR3 DNA is TGTGCCAGCAGCCACCTCCAACAGGAATCGAATGGCTACACCTTC. Its translation: CASSHLQQESNGYTF.

The V gene is TRBV5-1, the J gene TRBJ2-3, with D hard to call. Per germline, CDR1 SGHRS and CDR2 YFSETQ. Trimming shortened V by 2 bases and J by 3 bases, and 10 bases separated the two germline ends. The CDR3 totals 14 residues. CDR3 nucleotide sequence: TGCGCCAGCAGCTTTCTTTACGGGACAGATACGCAGTATTTT. Its protein product is CASSFLYGTDTQYF.

V gene TRBV6-5 combines with J gene TRBJ1-2, with 10 bases that match TRBD1. There are 14 residues in the CDR3. Trimming cost V 6 bases and J 6 bases; bases outside gene matches: 7. The germline V gene has CDR1 MNHEY and CDR2 SVGAGI. CDR3 loop: CASRGDRGSNGYTF. The CDR3, as DNA: TGTGCCAGCAGGGGGGACAGGGGAAGTAATGGCTACACCTTC.

This chain connects TRBV27 to TRBJ2-7; D may be TRBD1 (6 bases). Trimming cost V 6 bases and J 5 bases, with 20 bases left between them. Germline V gene lookup returns CDR1 MNHEY and CDR2 SMNVEV (reference sequence). The CDR3 is 15 residues long. CDR3 protein: CASSVLYGTSHEQYF. The CDR3 DNA follows: TGTGCCAGCAGCGTCCTTTACGGGACAAGCCACGAGCAGTACTTC.

The chain joins TRBV5-4 to TRBJ2-7; TRBD2 aligns across 8 bases. This CDR3 has 14 residues. Per the germline V gene, CDR1 is SGHNT and CDR2 is YYREEE (reference sequence). Trimming took 2 bases from V and 6 from J; bases not matched to a gene: 7. The CDR3 protein is CASSFSRREGEQYF. The DNA for the CDR3 is TGTGCCAGCAGCTTTTCCCGACGGGAGGGCGAGCAGTACTTC.

This clone has only a few counts. V is TRBV13 and J is TRBJ1-5, with 7 bases fitting TRBD1. V shed 2 bases and J 0 bases; nucleotides not matched to a gene: 7. CDR1 and CDR2 (germline): PRHDT, FYEKMQ (reference sequence). This CDR3 region has 17 residues. CDR3 bases: TGTGCCAGCAGCTTATGGACAGGAGATTATAGCAATCAGCCCCAGCATTTT. Protein: CASSLWTGDYSNQPQHF.

This rearrangement joins TRBV13 to TRBJ1-1; D gene ambiguous. V was cut by 4 bases and J by 2 bases, with 8 bases left in between. Germline lookup yields CDR1 PRHDT and CDR2 FYEKMQ (reference sequence). CDR3 size: 13 residues. CDR3 DNA: TGTGCCAGCAGCTCAGAAGGTAACACTGAAGCTTTCTTT. It specifies CASSSEGNTEAFF. Filled out from reference TRBV13 and TRBJ1-1, the complete variable domain reads AAGVIQSPRHLIKEKRETATLKCYPIPRHDTVYWYQQGPGQDPQFLISFYEKMQSDKGSIPDRFSAQQFSDYHSELNMSSLELGDSALYFCASSSEGNTEAFFGQGTRLTVV.

CDR3 residues: CASSESVFPQSRANVLTF. In nucleotides, the CDR3 is TGTGCCAGCAGCGAGAGTGTGTTCCCACAAAGTCGGGCCAACGTCCTGACTTTC. This chain uses TRBV7-8 with TRBJ2-6, with no clear D. The CDR3 is 18 amino acids. Germline V CDR1 and CDR2: SGHVS, FQNEAQ. Trimming cost V 5 bases and J 5 bases, with 22 bases left between them.

V and J are TRBV7-3 and TRBJ2-2; either TRBD1 or TRBD2 may fit D (5 bases each). The CDR3 loop spans 15 amino acids. V lost 0 bases and J lost 7, with 12 bases in between. Germline CDR1 is SGHTA and CDR2 is FQGTGA. CDR3 in DNA: TGTGCCAGCAGCTTAACGGGACCGGGTGGCGGGGAGCTGTTTTTT. Encoded protein: CASSLTGPGGGELFF.

The rearrangement joins TRBV7-7 to TRBJ2-5; 8 bases agree with TRBD2. V dropped 2 bases and J dropped 6; count of bases not matched to a gene: 8. The CDR3 sequence is 15 residues long. Germline V gene sequence: CDR1 SSHAT, CDR2 FNYEAQ (reference sequence). Here the CDR3 DNA reads TGTGCCAGCAGCTTAAATGGCGGGGGGCTAAAGACCCAGTACTTC. Amino acid sequence: CASSLNGGGLKTQYF. The variable domain in full, completed from reference TRBV7-7 and TRBJ2-5, reads GAGVSQSPRYKVTKRGQDVTLRCDPISSHATLYWYQQALGQGPEFLTYFNYEAQPDKSGLPSDRFSAERPEGSISTLTIQRTEQRDSAMYRCASSLNGGGLKTQYFGPGTRLLVL.

This clone has just one count. The rearrangement joins TRBV5-4 to TRBJ1-6, with 7 bases that match TRBD1. The V segment lost 2 bases and the J segment 4 bases; nucleotides outside the gene matches: 3. The germline CDR1 and CDR2 sequences are SGHNT and YYREEE (reference sequence). The CDR3 sequence is 15 residues long. The CDR3 region has the DNA TGTGCCAGCAGCTTAACAGGGGCTTATAATTCACCCCTCCACTTT. Translated, it gives CASSLTGAYNSPLHF.

CDR3 coding DNA: TGTGCCAGCAGCTTAGGGTCCAGCGATACCTATGGCTACACCTTC. This encodes CASSLGSSDTYGYTF. The chain combines TRBV7-2 with TRBJ1-2, with unresolved D. Germline CDR1 is SGHTA and CDR2 is FQGNSA. V shed 1 base and J shed 4 bases, with 13 bases lying between them. The CDR3 covers 15 residues.

The rearrangement links TRBV19 to TRBJ2-1; tentatively, D is TRBD1 or TRBD2 (6 bases each). V was clipped by 3 bases and J by 10 bases, with 10 bases between them. The CDR3 consists of 12 residues. Germline CDR1 is LNHDA and CDR2 is SQIVND (reference sequence). The CDR3 DNA follows: TGTGCCAGTAGTATGGGGGGCCTGGAGCAGTTCTTC. Translation: CASSMGGLEQFF.

The J gene is TRBJ1-1, the V gene TRBV11-3; the D gene is possibly TRBD1 (5 bases). V was pared by 5 bases and J by 5 bases, with 18 bases between. CDR1 is SGHNT, CDR2 YENEEA, per germline. There are 15 residues in the CDR3. CDR3 bases: TGTGCCAGCAGCCTAAGGAGGCAGGGTCGGACTGAAGCTTTCTTT. Translation gives CASSLRRQGRTEAFF.

The chain couples TRBV7-3 to TRBJ2-7; 7 nucleotides align to TRBD2. V was clipped by 1 base and J by 5 bases; unmatched bases: 5. This CDR3 has 14 amino acids. Germline CDR1 is SGHTA and CDR2 is FQGTGA. This CDR3 reads CASSLMGGPDEQYF. CDR3 DNA: TGTGCCAGCAGCTTAATGGGAGGGCCCGACGAGCAGTACTTC.

The genes are TRBV6-6 and TRBJ2-2; D is uncertain. Trimming stripped 0 bases from V and 0 bases from J, with 2 bases between. Germline V gives CDR1 MNHNY, CDR2 SVGAGI (reference sequence). The CDR3 extends over 14 amino acids. CDR3 amino acids: CASSYSPNTGELFF. The CDR3 DNA follows: TGTGCCAGCAGTTACTCCCCGAACACCGGGGAGCTGTTTTTT.

This rearrangement joins TRBV5-1 to TRBJ2-7; D is perhaps TRBD1 (6 bases). With 0 bases removed from V and 1 base from J, the gap between germline ends came to 14 bases. The germline V gene has CDR1 SGHRS and CDR2 YFSETQ. The CDR3 loop spans 16 amino acids. CDR3 in amino acids: CASSLEQGVGSYEQYF. As DNA, the CDR3 is TGCGCCAGCAGCTTGGAACAGGGAGTGGGGTCCTACGAGCAGTACTTC.

This clone was detected once. V usage is TRBV7-3 and J usage is TRBJ2-2; D perhaps matches TRBD1 (5 bases). The CDR3 runs to 13 residues. Germline CDR1 reads SGHTA; CDR2 reads FQGTGA. V was cut by 6 bases and J by 4 bases, with 9 bases left in between. The CDR3 loop reads CASRPQGTGELFF. In DNA form, the CDR3 reads TGTGCCAGCAGACCGCAGGGCACCGGGGAGCTGTTTTTT.

The chain combines TRBV19 with TRBJ1-2; D not resolved. V lost 5 bases to trimming and J lost 7 bases, with 14 bases between them. The CDR3 is 13 residues long. Germline CDR1 is LNHDA and CDR2 is SQIVND (reference sequence). CDR3 region: CASSAYKSGGYTF. CDR3 DNA sequence: TGTGCCAGTAGTGCCTATAAAAGTGGTGGCTACACCTTC.

This chain links TRBV4-3 with TRBJ2-1; 8 bases are a match to TRBD2. The V gene's germline CDR1 is LGHNA and CDR2 YSLEER. The J segment lost 1 base and the V segment lost 3 bases, leaving 8 bases of the junction unmatched. The CDR3 consists of 17 residues. This CDR3 reads CASSHIVSGVSYNEQFF. The DNA for the CDR3 is TGCGCCAGCAGCCACATTGTTAGCGGGGTATCCTACAATGAGCAGTTCTTC.

The genes are TRBV7-8 and TRBJ2-7; D ambiguous. The V gene's germline CDR1 is SGHVS and CDR2 FQNEAQ. The CDR3 covers 11 residues. Trimming stripped 5 bases from V and 2 bases from J, with 4 bases between. CDR3 DNA sequence: TGTGCCAGCAGCCTTACCTACGAGCAGTACTTC. Translating it yields CASSLTYEQYF.

As regards this clone: A read error may account for a junction end that differs from germline. The chain employs TRBV5-4 and TRBJ2-5; the D gene could be TRBD1 or TRBD2 (5 bases each). Germline CDR1 and CDR2: SGHNT and YYREEE (reference sequence). The CDR3 consists of 12 residues. The CDR3 loop reads CASRLGEETQYF. CDR3 DNA: TGTGCCAGCAGGTTGGGGGAAGAGACCCAGTACTTC.

For the CDR3, the DNA is TGCGCCAGCAGCCAAGATCTCTCGAGGTTGGCAACCACGCCCTACGAGCAGTACTTC. It specifies CASSQDLSRLATTPYEQYF. V is TRBV4-3 and J is TRBJ2-5; D remains ambiguous. The end of the DNA fits TRBJ2-7 better, so the J call may be wrong. The CDR3 has 19 amino acids. In germline, CDR1 is LGHNA, CDR2 YSLEER.

A single count supports this clone. The genes are TRBV9 and TRBJ2-5; unclear D gene. Germline CDR1 is SGDLS and CDR2 is YYNGEE. The CDR3 has 15 residues. V was cut by 0 bases and J by 0 bases, with 9 bases left in between. CDR3 DNA: TGTGCCAGCAGCGTAGAGAATGCTAACCAAGAGACCCAGTACTTC. It specifies CASSVENANQETQYF.

V and J are TRBV19 and TRBJ2-7; TRBD2 agrees at 14 bases. This CDR3 has 16 amino acids. CDR1 and CDR2 from the germline V gene are LNHDA and SQIVND (reference sequence). V shed 6 bases, J shed 2 bases, and the junction held 6 bases outside the gene matches. The CDR3, as DNA: TGTGCCAGTAGAAAAGGGACTAGCGGGAGCACCTACGAGCAGTACTTC. This encodes CASRKGTSGSTYEQYF.

This chain uses TRBV6-4 with TRBJ2-3, with 9 bases matching TRBD1. The germline gives CDR1 MRHNA, CDR2 SNTAGT. V trimming: 6 bases; J trimming: 0 bases; junction bases outside the gene matches: 4. There are 15 residues in the CDR3. CDR3 sequence: CASSAGTGSTDTQYF. CDR3 coding DNA: TGTGCCAGCAGCGCCGGGACAGGGAGCACAGATACGCAGTATTTT.

The chain recombines TRBV7-9 with TRBJ2-4; TRBD1 agrees at 9 bases. Unmatched junction bases numbered 4, after V lost 1 base and J lost 0 bases. From germline, CDR1 is SEHNR and CDR2 FQNEAQ (reference sequence). There are 17 residues in the CDR3. CDR3 residues: CASSLGDRELAKNIQYF. The CDR3 DNA reads as TGTGCCAGCAGCTTAGGGGACAGGGAACTAGCCAAAAACATTCAGTACTTC.